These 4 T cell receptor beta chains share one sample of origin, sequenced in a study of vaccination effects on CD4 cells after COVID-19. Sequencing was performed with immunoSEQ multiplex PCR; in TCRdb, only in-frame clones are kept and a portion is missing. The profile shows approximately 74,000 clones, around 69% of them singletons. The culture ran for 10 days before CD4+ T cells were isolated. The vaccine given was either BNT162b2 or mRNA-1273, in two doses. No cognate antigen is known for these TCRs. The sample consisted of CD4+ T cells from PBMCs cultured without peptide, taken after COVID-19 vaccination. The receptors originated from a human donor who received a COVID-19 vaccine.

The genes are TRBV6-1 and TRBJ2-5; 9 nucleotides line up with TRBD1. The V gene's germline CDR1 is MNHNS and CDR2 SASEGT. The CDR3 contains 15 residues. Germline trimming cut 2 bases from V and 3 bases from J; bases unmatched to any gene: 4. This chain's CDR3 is CASSESGDREETQYF. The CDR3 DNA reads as TGTGCCAGCAGTGAAAGCGGGGACAGGGAAGAGACCCAGTACTTC.

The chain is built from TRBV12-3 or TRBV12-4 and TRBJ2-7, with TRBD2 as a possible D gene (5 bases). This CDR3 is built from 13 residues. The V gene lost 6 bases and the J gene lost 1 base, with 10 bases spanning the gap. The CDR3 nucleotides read TGTGCCAGCAGACCGACGGGGTCCTACGAGCAGTACGTC. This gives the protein CASRPTGSYEQYV.

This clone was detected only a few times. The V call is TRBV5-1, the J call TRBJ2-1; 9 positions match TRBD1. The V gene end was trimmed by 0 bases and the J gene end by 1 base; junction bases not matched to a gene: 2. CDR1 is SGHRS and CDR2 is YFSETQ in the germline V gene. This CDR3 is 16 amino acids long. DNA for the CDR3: TGCGCCAGCAGCTTGGGTGGACAGGGGTCCTACAATGAGCAGTTCTTC. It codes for CASSLGGQGSYNEQFF.

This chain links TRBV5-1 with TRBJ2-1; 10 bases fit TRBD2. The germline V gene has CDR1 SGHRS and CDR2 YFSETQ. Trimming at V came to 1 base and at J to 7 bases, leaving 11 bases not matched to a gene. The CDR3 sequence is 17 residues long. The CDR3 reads CASSLPPAGGPENEQFF. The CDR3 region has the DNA TGCGCCAGCAGCTTGCCCCCAGCGGGGGGGCCGGAGAATGAGCAGTTCTTC.